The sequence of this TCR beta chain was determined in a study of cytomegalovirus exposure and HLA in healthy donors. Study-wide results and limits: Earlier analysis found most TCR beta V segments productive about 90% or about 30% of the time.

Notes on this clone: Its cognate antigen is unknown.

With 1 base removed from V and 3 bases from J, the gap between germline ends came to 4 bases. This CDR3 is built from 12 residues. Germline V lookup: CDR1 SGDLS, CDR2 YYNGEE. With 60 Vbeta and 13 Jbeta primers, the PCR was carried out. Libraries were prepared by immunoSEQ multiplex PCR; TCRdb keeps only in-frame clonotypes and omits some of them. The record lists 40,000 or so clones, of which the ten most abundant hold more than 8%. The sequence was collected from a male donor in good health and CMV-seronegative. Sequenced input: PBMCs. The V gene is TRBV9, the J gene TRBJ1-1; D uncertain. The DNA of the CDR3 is TGTGCCAGCAGCGTACGTGACACTGAAGCTTTCTTT. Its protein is CASSVRDTEAFF.